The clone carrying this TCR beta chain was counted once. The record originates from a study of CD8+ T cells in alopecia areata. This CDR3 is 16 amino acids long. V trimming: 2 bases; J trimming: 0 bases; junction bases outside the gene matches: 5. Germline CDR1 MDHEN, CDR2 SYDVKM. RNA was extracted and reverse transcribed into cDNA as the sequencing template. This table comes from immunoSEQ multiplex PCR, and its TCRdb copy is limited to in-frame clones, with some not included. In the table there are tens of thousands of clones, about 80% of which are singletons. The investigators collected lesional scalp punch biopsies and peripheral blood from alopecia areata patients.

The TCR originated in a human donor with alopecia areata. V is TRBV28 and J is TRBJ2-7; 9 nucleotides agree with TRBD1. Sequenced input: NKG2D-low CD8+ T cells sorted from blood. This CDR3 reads CASSLMDRGLSYEQYF. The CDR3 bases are TGTGCCAGCAGTTTAATGGACAGGGGACTCTCCTACGAGCAGTACTTC.